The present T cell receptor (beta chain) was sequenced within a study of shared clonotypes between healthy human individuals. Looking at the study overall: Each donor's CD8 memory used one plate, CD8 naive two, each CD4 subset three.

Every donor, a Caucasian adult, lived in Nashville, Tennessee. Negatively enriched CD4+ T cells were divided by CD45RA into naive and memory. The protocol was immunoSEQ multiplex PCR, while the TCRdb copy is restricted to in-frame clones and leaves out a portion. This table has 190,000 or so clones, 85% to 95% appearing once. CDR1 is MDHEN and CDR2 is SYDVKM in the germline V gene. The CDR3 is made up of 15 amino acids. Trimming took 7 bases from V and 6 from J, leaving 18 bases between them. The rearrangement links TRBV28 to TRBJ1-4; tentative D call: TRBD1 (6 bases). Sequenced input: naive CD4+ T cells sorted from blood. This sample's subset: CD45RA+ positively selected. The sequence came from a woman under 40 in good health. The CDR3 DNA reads TGTGCCAGCACCCCCGCCGGACAGTCTTATGAAAAACTGTTTTTT. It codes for CASTPAGQSYEKLFF. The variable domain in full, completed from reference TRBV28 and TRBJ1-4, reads DVKVTQSSRYLVKRTGEKVFLECVQDMDHENMFWYRQDPGLGLRLIYFSYDVKMKEKGDIPEGYSVSREKKERFSLILESASTNQTSMYLCASTPAGQSYEKLFFGSGTQLSVL.